This TCR beta chain derives from a study of T-cell reconstitution after alpha-beta-depleted transplantation in children. The study, taken as a whole, reports: Reports say that about two months after transplant, the alpha-beta T cells came out of several hundred graft clones that had expanded. T-cell counts and diversity at one year following transplant were attributed mainly to newly produced T cells. The study traced high day-60 TCRbeta diversity in some patients to surviving recipient T cells and thymic progenitors.

The CDR3 contains 14 residues. Germline trimming cut 7 bases from V and 5 bases from J; bases unmatched to any gene: 7. Germline CDR1 is SGHRS and CDR2 is YFSETQ. This clonotype was detected ten times or more. As yet, its antigen is unknown. The authors prepared the TCRbeta library with unique molecular identifiers. One entry per CDR3 protein, called by TCRdb with MiXCR from the PCR reads. The profile covers 200,000 to 250,000 distinct CDR3 sequences, with approximately 10% appearing a single time and approximately 28% taken by the ten largest. The J gene is TRBJ2-5, the V gene TRBV5-1; 11 nucleotides line up with TRBD2. The sequence was obtained from a child younger than two with acute myeloid leukemia, due to receive a stem cell transplant. The sequencing here drew on PBMCs, taken before TCRalphabeta/CD19-depleted stem cell transplant. CDR3 DNA sequence: TGCGCCAGCTATAGCGGGAGGGCCATGGAGACCCAGTACTTC. This sequence encodes CASYSGRAMETQYF.